These 25 T cell receptor beta chains came from one sample sequenced in a study of T cell changes during pregnancy in multiple sclerosis. Assay: immunoSEQ multiplex PCR; the TCRdb copy retains only in-frame clones and omits some. The sample lists 35,000 to 45,000 clones; approximately 91% were seen once. Sequenced material: CD4+ T cells from peripheral blood mononuclear cells, taken in the second trimester of pregnancy. The receptors derive from a female donor in good health, enrolled as a control in a pregnancy study.

The chain combines TRBV7-6 with TRBJ2-1, with 8 bases aligning to TRBD1. This CDR3 contains 14 residues. The trim removed 5 bases at V and 6 bases at J, leaving 6 bases unmatched. The V gene's germline CDR1 is SGHVS and CDR2 FNYEAQ. Here the CDR3 DNA reads TGTGCCAGCAGCCACGGACAGGGTGGCAATGAGCAGTTCTTC. It is translated as CASSHGQGGNEQFF.

The chain links TRBV7-2 to TRBJ2-5; TRBD2 aligns across 10 bases. This CDR3 is 17 amino acids long. Per the germline V gene, CDR1 is SGHTA and CDR2 is FQGNSA. Germline trimming cut 1 base from V and 3 bases from J; bases unmatched to any gene: 8. CDR3 sequence reads: CASSLGYSAGGKETQYF. The CDR3 coding sequence is TGTGCCAGCAGCTTAGGTTATTCAGCGGGAGGGAAAGAGACCCAGTACTTC.

The V call is TRBV7-2, the J call TRBJ1-2; no definite D call. CDR1 and CDR2 from the germline V gene are SGHTA and FQGNSA. The V end was cut by 3 bases, the J end by 5 bases, with 4 bases between. The CDR3 has 11 amino acids. CDR3 amino acids: CASSFVYGYTF. CDR3 DNA sequence: TGTGCCAGCAGCTTCGTTTATGGCTACACCTTC. The full variable domain, in which reference TRBV7-2 and TRBJ1-2 provide the parts outside the CDR3, is GAGVSQSPSNKVTEKGKDVELRCDPISGHTALYWYRQSLGQGLEFLIYFQGNSAPDKSGLPSDRFSAERTGGSVSTLTIQRTQQEDSAVYLCASSFVYGYTFGSGTRLTVV.

This chain links TRBV18 with TRBJ2-1; maybe TRBD2 (6 bases). The CDR3 loop spans 16 amino acids. The germline V and J ends were trimmed by 0 bases and 5 bases, with 14 bases remaining between them. From germline, CDR1 is KGHSH and CDR2 LQKENI. CDR3 sequence reads: CASSPPRRAGDNEQFF. Here the CDR3 DNA reads TGTGCCAGCTCACCACCTAGGAGGGCCGGGGACAATGAGCAGTTCTTC.

The rearrangement uses TRBV29-1 and TRBJ2-3; 7 positions agree with TRBD2. Germline V gene lookup returns CDR1 SQVTM and CDR2 ANQGSEA. V dropped 8 bases and J dropped 5; count of bases not matched to a gene: 13. This CDR3 comprises 14 residues. This CDR3 reads CSTAPAGRGDTQYF. CDR3 DNA: TGCAGCACCGCCCCGGCTGGGAGGGGAGATACGCAGTATTTT.

The chain employs TRBV5-1 and TRBJ1-1, with D perhaps matching TRBD1 (6 bases). Germline values: CDR1 SGHRS, CDR2 YFSETQ. Trimming removed 3 bases at V and 6 bases at J, with 9 bases between. This CDR3 is 12 amino acids long. In DNA, the CDR3 is TGCGCCAGCAGCTCCAGGGGTGCTGAAGCTTTCTTT. As protein: CASSSRGAEAFF.

V usage is TRBV28 and J usage is TRBJ1-6; 11 bases map to TRBD1. The CDR3 runs 18 residues. Per the germline V gene, CDR1 is MDHEN and CDR2 is SYDVKM. J lost 1 base, V lost 6 bases, and 8 bases had no gene match. The CDR3 region has the DNA TGTGCCAGCAGAACCAGGGACAGGGGGGTTTCCTATAATTCACCCCTCCACTTT. This translates into CASRTRDRGVSYNSPLHF.

This clone was detected only a few times. The same CDR3 arises from other DNA sequences in this sample as well. The V gene is TRBV7-3, the J gene TRBJ2-1; 10 positions match TRBD1. CDR1 and CDR2 (germline): SGHTA, FQGTGA. This CDR3 comprises 15 residues. With V trimmed by 3 bases and J by 4 bases, 3 bases remained unmatched. The CDR3 spells CASSFDRGPYNEQFF. CDR3 nucleotide sequence: TGTGCCAGCAGCTTCGACAGGGGGCCTTACAATGAGCAGTTCTTC.

This chain joins TRBV30 and TRBJ2-7, with TRBD1 as a possible D gene (5 bases). The V gene lost 2 bases and the J gene lost 5 bases, with 16 bases spanning the gap. CDR3 size: 14 residues. Germline V gene sequence: CDR1 GTSNPN, CDR2 SVGIG (reference sequence). For the CDR3, the DNA is TGTGCCTGGAGTTTGGACATCTTGGCCAACGAGCAGTACTTC. It yields the protein CAWSLDILANEQYF. The entire variable domain, with the rest obtained from reference TRBV30 and TRBJ2-7, is as follows: SQTIHQWPATLVQPVGSPLSLECTVEGTSNPNLYWYRQAAGRGLQLLFYSVGIGQISSEVPQNLSASRPQDRQFILSSKKLLLSDSGFYLCAWSLDILANEQYFGPGTRLTVT.

CDR3 sequence reads: CASTPRDRGREKLFF. CDR3 DNA: TGTGCCAGCACCCCAAGAGACAGGGGGCGAGAAAAACTGTTTTTT. The rearrangement uses TRBV28 and TRBJ1-4, with 10 bases matching TRBD1. The V segment lost 7 bases and the J segment 8 bases; nucleotides outside the gene matches: 10. Germline CDR1 and CDR2: MDHEN and SYDVKM. This CDR3 region has 15 residues.

DNA of the CDR3: TGTGCCAGCAGTTACTCGGGGGCGGGGGTTATGTACGAGCAGTACTTC. This encodes CASSYSGAGVMYEQYF. The rearrangement joins TRBV6-5 to TRBJ2-7; D possibly corresponds to TRBD2 (7 bases). Germline lookup yields CDR1 MNHEY and CDR2 SVGAGI. CDR3 size: 16 residues. Trimming left V 0 bases short and J 4 bases short, with 16 bases between.

This sequence joins TRBV19 and TRBJ2-1; the D is unclear. Germline V gene sequence: CDR1 LNHDA, CDR2 SQIVND (reference sequence). This CDR3 contains 13 residues. Deletions cut 3 bases from V and 6 bases from J, with 9 bases between. For the CDR3, the DNA is TGTGCCAGTAGTATCGGGTCGGTCAATGAGCAGTTCTTC. This sequence encodes CASSIGSVNEQFF.

The chain links TRBV5-6 to TRBJ1-1; D is ambiguous. The V gene lost 3 bases and the J gene lost 3 bases, with 15 bases spanning the gap. Germline CDR1 and CDR2: SGHDT and YYEEEE. This CDR3 region has 15 residues. The CDR3 DNA follows: TGTGCCAGCAGCTCCCCCATGGCCGGGGACACTGAAGCTTTCTTT. This translates into CASSSPMAGDTEAFF. The whole variable domain, remainder taken from reference TRBV5-6 and TRBJ1-1, is DAGVTQSPTHLIKTRGQQVTLRCSPKSGHDTVSWYQQALGQGPQFIFQYYEEEERQRGNFPDRFSGHQFPNYSSELNVNALLLGDSALYLCASSSPMAGDTEAFFGQGTRLTVV.

This chain connects TRBV5-1 to TRBJ1-2; TRBD1 matches 8 bases. This CDR3 region has 15 residues. The V gene end was trimmed by 4 bases and the J gene end by 7 bases; junction bases not matched to a gene: 12. The germline V gene encodes CDR1 SGHRS and CDR2 YFSETQ. In DNA form, the CDR3 reads TGCGCCAGCAGCCGAACGGGACAGGCTCGTGGTGGCTACACCTTC. Translated: CASSRTGQARGGYTF.

The V gene is TRBV4-2, the J gene TRBJ2-4, with 7 nucleotides matching TRBD2. The V gene end was trimmed by 4 bases and the J gene end by 2 bases; junction bases not matched to a gene: 5. The CDR3 totals 15 residues. Per germline, CDR1 LGHNA and CDR2 YNFKEQ. CDR3 residues: CASSLLGTTKNIQYF. For the CDR3, the DNA is TGTGCCAGCAGCCTCCTAGGGACTACCAAAAACATTCAGTACTTC.

The V and J genes are TRBV6-5 and TRBJ2-7; D possibly corresponds to TRBD1 (5 bases). CDR1 and CDR2 from the germline V gene are MNHEY and SVGAGI. V was cut by 5 bases and J by 2 bases, with 16 bases left in between. CDR3 length: 15 amino acids. DNA for the CDR3: TGTGCCAGCAGTGGCGCGCAGGGCCATACCTACGAGCAGTACTTC. Amino acids: CASSGAQGHTYEQYF.

For the CDR3, the DNA is TGTGCCAGTAGTCCCACGCTAGCGGGAGTGGGCACAGATACGCAGTATTTT. Encoded protein: CASSPTLAGVGTDTQYF. The chain uses TRBV19 and TRBJ2-3; 10 bases map to TRBD2. This CDR3 region has 17 residues. V shed 5 bases, J shed 1 base, and the junction held 9 bases outside the gene matches. Per germline, CDR1 LNHDA and CDR2 SQIVND (reference sequence).

The J gene is TRBJ2-5, the V gene TRBV28; 11 nucleotides agree with TRBD2. V shed 9 bases, J shed 2 bases, and the junction held 5 bases outside the gene matches. The CDR3 spans 14 residues. Germline CDR1 reads MDHEN; CDR2 reads SYDVKM. The CDR3 spells CASLSGGAQETQYF. In DNA, the CDR3 is TGTGCCAGTCTTAGCGGGGGGGCGCAAGAGACCCAGTACTTC.

The V call is TRBV5-4, the J call TRBJ2-6; D is unresolved. The CDR3 contains 16 residues. V gave up 0 bases and J gave up 0 bases, with 7 bases separating them. CDR1 is SGHNT, CDR2 YYREEE, per germline (reference sequence). CDR3 bases: TGTGCCAGCAGCTTGGGAGGTGACTCTGGGGCCAACGTCCTGACTTTC. Its translation is CASSLGGDSGANVLTF.

This clone was seen once. The chain joins TRBV6-5 to TRBJ2-1; possibly TRBD2 for D (5 bases). V lost 6 bases, J lost 8 bases, and 17 bases lay in between. This CDR3 is 14 amino acids long. The V gene's germline CDR1 is MNHEY and CDR2 SVGAGI. In DNA form, the CDR3 reads TGTGCCAGCAGCCACGGGCTACTGAGGGATGAGCAGTTCTTC. This gives the protein CASSHGLLRDEQFF.

The genes are TRBV7-2 and TRBJ2-3; 8 bases align to TRBD2. Trimming took 5 bases from V and 2 from J; bases not matched to a gene: 3. Germline-derived CDR1 and CDR2 are SGHTA and FQGNSA. The CDR3 covers 14 residues. This chain's CDR3 is CASSPSGLTDTQYF. Here the CDR3 DNA reads TGTGCCAGCAGCCCTAGCGGGCTCACAGATACGCAGTATTTT.

CDR3: CASSVGIAGWGEEQYF. The DNA for the CDR3 is TGTGCCAGCAGCGTAGGAATAGCGGGCTGGGGGGAGGAGCAGTACTTC. The chain carries TRBV9 and TRBJ2-7, with TRBD2 identical over 7 bases. The CDR3 is made up of 16 amino acids. Germline CDR1 and CDR2: SGDLS and YYNGEE. J lost 7 bases, V lost 0 bases, and 13 bases had no gene match.

The CDR3 coding sequence is TGTGCCAGCATACCTACAGGGGTGCGTGAAAAACTGTTTTTT. It specifies CASIPTGVREKLFF. The chain has TRBV25-1 and TRBJ1-4; 7 bases map to TRBD1. Germline CDR1 and CDR2: MGHDK and SYGVNS. The length of the CDR3 is 14 residues. After removal of 7 bases from V and 7 bases from J, the junction contained 9 bases not matched to a gene.

The rearrangement links TRBV29-1 to TRBJ1-2; D is possibly TRBD1 (5 bases). Germline CDR1 is SQVTM and CDR2 is ANQGSEA. V lost 3 bases to trimming and J lost 4 bases, with 12 bases between them. CDR3 length equals 13 residues. The CDR3 reads CSVETDRIYGYTF. The CDR3 nucleotides are TGCAGCGTTGAGACAGACCGGATCTATGGCTACACCTTC. Full variable domain (remainder filled in from reference TRBV29-1 and TRBJ1-2): SAVISQKPSRDICQRGTSLTIQCQVDSQVTMMFWYRQQPGQSLTLIATANQGSEATYESGFVIDKFPISRPNLTFSTLTVSNMSPEDSSIYLCSVETDRIYGYTFGSGTRLTVV.

This chain links TRBV5-1 with TRBJ2-7; D is ambiguous. Trimming cost V 0 bases and J 2 bases, with 6 bases left between them. This CDR3 contains 13 residues. Germline V gene lookup returns CDR1 SGHRS and CDR2 YFSETQ. CDR3 DNA: TGCGCCAGCAGCTTGGCCCCAGCCTACGAGCAGTACTTC. Amino acid sequence: CASSLAPAYEQYF.